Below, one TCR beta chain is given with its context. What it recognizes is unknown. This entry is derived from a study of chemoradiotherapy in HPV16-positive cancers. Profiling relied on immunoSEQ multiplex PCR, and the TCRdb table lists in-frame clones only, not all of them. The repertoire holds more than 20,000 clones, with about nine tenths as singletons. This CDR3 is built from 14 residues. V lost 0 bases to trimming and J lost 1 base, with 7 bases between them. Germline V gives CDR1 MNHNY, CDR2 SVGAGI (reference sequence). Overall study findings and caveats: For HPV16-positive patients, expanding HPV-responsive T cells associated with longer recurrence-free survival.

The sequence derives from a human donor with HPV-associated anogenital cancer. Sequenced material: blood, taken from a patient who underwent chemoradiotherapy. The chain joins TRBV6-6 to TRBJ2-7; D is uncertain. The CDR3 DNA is TGTGCCAGCAGTTACTCGTCAGAATCCTACGAGCAGTACTTC. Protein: CASSYSSESYEQYF.